Listed below are T cell receptor beta chains from one sample, sequenced in a study of OX40 agonist ivuxolimab in advanced cancers. Only in-frame clones appear in the TCRdb table, and some are missing; sequencing was by immunoSEQ multiplex PCR. Seen here are 50,000 to 75,000 clones, roughly 80% observed once, and the top ten hold more than 0.9%. The material was CD4+ or CD8+ T cells sorted from blood, obtained in a trial of the OX40 agonist ivuxolimab. The receptor source for this set is an adult with an advanced solid tumor such as melanoma, head and neck, liver or kidney cancer. Both conserved end residues are part of each CDR3. The D gene is left open where the match is weak. Only some rows state a clone size, as once, few, many or a class for expanded clones.

.,TRBJ2-7,.,TRBV10-3,CAISESEGLYEQYF,TGTGCCATCAGTGAGTCGGAGGGGCTCTACGAGCAGTACTTC
.,TRBJ2-7,.,TRBV19,CASSTQQASYEQYF,TGTGCCAGTAGTACCCAGCAGGCCTCCTACGAGCAGTACTTC
.,TRBJ1-3,few,TRBV14,CASSQHNSGNTIYF,TGTGCCAGCAGCCAGCACAACTCTGGAAACACCATATATTTT
TRBD1,TRBJ2-2,.,TRBV11-3,CASRIGTGDANTGELFF,TGTGCCAGCAGAATCGGGACAGGGGACGCGAACACCGGGGAGCTGTTTTTT
TRBD1,TRBJ2-7,.,TRBV10-3,CAISVRQGDYEQYF,TGTGCCATCAGTGTGCGACAGGGGGACTACGAGCAGTACTTC
TRBD1,TRBJ2-3,.,TRBV11-2,CASSPGQGADTQYF,TGTGCCAGCAGCCCCGGACAGGGAGCAGATACGCAGTATTTT
.,TRBJ1-2,.,TRBV5-1,CASSLDGGEYGYTF,TGCGCCAGCAGCTTGGATGGAGGCGAGTATGGCTACACCTTC
TRBD2,TRBJ2-1,few,TRBV19,CASSMSSGSPMDEQFF,TGTGCCAGTAGTATGTCTAGCGGGAGTCCCATGGATGAGCAGTTCTTC
.,TRBJ2-6,.,TRBV18,CASSPGVSGANVLTF,TGTGCCAGCTCTCCAGGGGTCTCTGGGGCCAACGTCCTGACTTTC
.,TRBJ1-5,.,TRBV30,CAWSQGLDQPQHF,TGTGCCTGGAGTCAGGGGTTGGATCAGCCCCAGCATTTT
TRBD1,TRBJ1-2,.,TRBV30,CAWRRTGAGGYTF,TGTGCCTGGAGGAGGACAGGCGCAGGAGGCTACACCTTC
TRBD2,TRBJ2-7,.,TRBV7-9,CASSLAGRLAVWDEQYF,TGTGCCAGCAGCTTAGCGGGACGACTAGCTGTGTGGGACGAGCAGTACTTC
TRBD2,TRBJ2-1,.,TRBV7-8,CASSSRGGVAGEHEQFF,TGTGCCAGCAGCTCACGAGGGGGGGTAGCGGGAGAGCATGAGCAGTTCTTC
.,TRBJ2-5,.,TRBV11-2,CASSLDQGRVETQYF,TGTGCCAGCAGCTTAGATCAAGGGAGAGTGGAGACCCAGTACTTC
.,TRBJ1-4,few,TRBV28,CASGGGGNEKLFF,TGTGCCAGTGGCGGGGGGGGGAATGAAAAACTGTTTTTT
.,TRBJ2-7,.,TRBV30,CAWRSPGFEQYF,TGTGCCTGGAGATCACCAGGGTTCGAGCAGTACTTC
.,TRBJ1-1,once,TRBV30,CACMAGAGVEAFF,TGTGCCTGCATGGCCGGGGCCGGGGTTGAAGCTTTCTTT
.,TRBJ1-4,.,TRBV7-2,CASSPQTGFNEKLFF,TGTGCCAGCAGCCCCCAGACAGGTTTCAATGAAAAACTGTTTTTT
.,TRBJ2-2,.,TRBV6-1,CASSGDRGAGGELFF,TGTGCCAGCAGTGGGGATCGGGGGGCTGGCGGGGAGCTGTTTTTT
.,TRBJ1-1,.,TRBV5-8,CASSLGVGRNTEAFF,TGTGCCAGCAGCTTGGGAGTCGGGCGGAACACTGAAGCTTTCTTT
TRBD1,TRBJ2-6,.,TRBV19,CASSGWTGGLGANVLTF,TGTGCCTCCAGTGGCTGGACAGGGGGGTTAGGGGCCAACGTCCTGACTTTC
.,TRBJ1-1,.,TRBV30,CAWKVGRNTEAFF,TGTGCCTGGAAAGTGGGAAGGAACACTGAAGCTTTCTTT
.,TRBJ1-2,.,TRBV5-8,CASSQGDYGYTF,TGTGCCAGCAGCCAGGGCGACTATGGCTACACCTTC
TRBD2,TRBJ2-1,.,TRBV4-2,CASSQGTSGDNEQFF,TGTGCCAGCAGCCAAGGGACTAGCGGAGACAATGAGCAGTTCTTC
.,TRBJ1-3,.,TRBV19,CASCPSAGNTIYF,TGTGCCAGTTGTCCCTCCGCTGGAAACACCATATATTTT
.,TRBJ2-5,.,TRBV5-4,CASSLGGASGETQYF,TGTGCCAGCAGCCTAGGGGGGGCAAGTGGGGAGACCCAGTACTTC
.,TRBJ1-1,.,TRBV10-3,CAMSSSYTEAFF,TGTGCCATGTCGTCCTCGTACACTGAAGCTTTCTTT
TRBD2,TRBJ2-3,.,TRBV29-1,CSVSGLAGGPPDTQYF,TGCAGCGTCAGCGGACTAGCGGGAGGGCCCCCAGATACGCAGTATTTT
TRBD2,TRBJ2-1,.,TRBV19,CASTTLGLAGASEQFF,TGTGCCAGTACCACGCTGGGACTAGCGGGGGCGAGTGAGCAGTTCTTC
TRBD1,TRBJ1-1,.,TRBV7-9,CASSRQGGYTEAFF,TGTGCCAGCAGCCGACAGGGAGGGTACACTGAAGCTTTCTTT
.,TRBJ1-1,.,TRBV4-1,CASSQGGGRGYTEAFF,TGCGCCAGCAGCCAAGGGGGGGGGCGCGGGTACACTGAAGCTTTCTTT
.,TRBJ2-3,.,TRBV5-1,CASSLRGTSTDTQYF,TGCGCCAGCAGCTTGAGAGGCACTAGCACAGATACGCAGTATTTT
.,TRBJ1-1,.,TRBV18,CASSPGEGYTEAFF,TGTGCCAGCTCACCAGGCGAGGGGTACACTGAAGCTTTCTTT
.,TRBJ1-6,.,TRBV5-1,CASSRDNYSYNSPLHF,TGCGCCAGCAGCCGGGACAATTATTCCTATAATTCACCCCTCCACTTT
.,TRBJ1-6,.,TRBV20-1,CSAGGPVNHF,TGCAGTGCTGGCGGGCCCGTGAACCACTTT
.,TRBJ2-7,.,TRBV15,CATSRDLIGGYEQYF,TGTGCCACCAGCAGAGATCTCATAGGGGGCTACGAGCAGTACTTC
.,TRBJ2-1,.,TRBV7-9,CASSRVPLSGNEQFF,TGTGCCAGCAGCAGGGTACCCTTATCTGGCAATGAGCAGTTCTTC
TRBD1,TRBJ2-7,few,TRBV28,CASRPVDRGREQYF,TGTGCCAGCCGCCCGGTGGACAGGGGGCGAGAGCAGTACTTC
.,TRBJ2-7,.,TRBV7-8,CASRSRRFFDEQYF,TGTGCCAGCAGGTCTAGGAGGTTCTTTGACGAGCAGTACTTC
TRBD1,TRBJ2-3,.,TRBV19,CASSPRDRSTDTQYF,TGTGCCAGTAGTCCCCGGGACAGAAGCACAGATACGCAGTATTTT
TRBD1,TRBJ2-7,.,TRBV19,CATSKNGDRVTSPEQYF,TGTGCCACCTCCAAGAACGGGGACAGGGTCACCTCCCCCGAGCAGTACTTC
TRBD2,TRBJ2-1,.,TRBV19,CASLGREETYNEQFF,TGTGCCAGTTTGGGGAGGGAGGAGACCTACAATGAGCAGTTCTTC
.,TRBJ1-6,.,TRBV7-2,CASSLNAGENSPLHF,TGTGCCAGCAGCTTAAACGCAGGGGAGAATTCACCCCTCCACTTT
.,TRBJ1-1,many,TRBV6-1,CASSEYWGSGTEAFF,TGTGCCAGCAGTGAATATTGGGGGTCGGGCACTGAAGCTTTCTTT
.,TRBJ2-7,.,TRBV7-9,CASSFGHLNYEQYF,TGTGCCAGCAGCTTTGGCCACCTGAACTACGAGCAGTACTTC
TRBD2,TRBJ2-7,.,TRBV7-9,CASSFAPSGSYEQYF,TGTGCCAGCAGCTTTGCCCCTAGCGGTTCCTACGAGCAGTACTTC